This TCR beta chain was recorded in a study of blood T cells in healthy people across ages. Overall study results and limits: Significant beta diversity loss was already apparent by age approximately 36, declining roughly linearly.

The germline V gene encodes CDR1 DFQATT and CDR2 SNEGSKA (reference sequence). V was clipped by 6 bases and J by 3 bases, with 18 bases between them. This CDR3 is 15 amino acids long. Regarding this clonotype: Its matching antigen is unknown.

Next came a second PCR, run for about 7 to 12 cycles, which used a sample-barcoded 5' primer along with a J-beta primer mix. Individual samples furnished no less than 2.5 million CDR3-containing paired-end reads apiece. TCRdb re-called the 5' RACE reads through MiXCR, storing one row per CDR3 protein. The sample yields 780,000 or so distinct CDR3 sequences, 56% seen once. This chain links TRBV20-1 with TRBJ2-1, with TRBD2 as a possible D gene (6 bases). The clonotype was recovered from a man aged 35-49 years in good health. What was sequenced was blood. CDR3 nucleotides: TGCAGTGCCAAAGTGGGGGGTGGCAGCTACAATGAGCAGTTCTTC. It translates to CSAKVGGGSYNEQFF.